Shown below are 31 T cell receptor beta chains from a single sample sequenced in a study of T cell responses to AZD1222 COVID-19 vaccine. Some clones are missing from TCRdb's copy, which holds only in-frame ones; the method was immunoSEQ multiplex PCR. The sample carries tens of thousands of clones, approximately 85% recorded once. The sample in question was peripheral blood, obtained 28 days after the second AZD1222 dose. These receptors all stem from an adult who received the AZD1222 COVID-19 vaccine.

This rearrangement joins TRBV19 to TRBJ1-3; D might be TRBD1 (6 bases). This CDR3 region has 15 residues. The V gene's germline CDR1 is LNHDA and CDR2 SQIVND (reference sequence). Trimming removed 3 bases from V and 2 bases from J, with 11 bases in between. CDR3 nucleotide sequence: TGTGCCAGTAGTATCCAAGGGGGAGCTGGAAACACCATATATTTT. Its translation: CASSIQGGAGNTIYF.

The V and J genes are TRBV6-5 and TRBJ1-5; D might be TRBD1 (6 bases). The CDR3 has 14 amino acids. The germline gives CDR1 MNHEY, CDR2 SVGAGI. With 5 bases removed from V and 3 bases from J, the gap between germline ends came to 11 bases. CDR3 residues: CASSLTGLNQPQHF. The DNA of the CDR3 is TGTGCCAGCAGTCTAACAGGGCTCAATCAGCCCCAGCATTTT.

This chain joins TRBV6-2 or TRBV6-3 and TRBJ2-3, with D tentatively TRBD1 or TRBD2 (7 bases each). CDR1 and CDR2 (germline): MNHEY, SVGEGT. This CDR3 contains 16 residues. Between the trimmed V and J ends, which lost 2 bases and 3 bases, there was a span of 15 bases. In DNA, the CDR3 is TGTGCCAGCAGTTACCCCAGGGGGGGCCGGACAGATACGCAGTATTTT. Residues: CASSYPRGGRTDTQYF.

The rearrangement uses TRBV7-2 and TRBJ2-2, with D unresolved. This CDR3 contains 14 residues. Per germline, CDR1 SGHTA and CDR2 FQGNSA. V lost 5 bases and J lost 4, with 11 bases in between. The CDR3 DNA sequence: TGTGCCAGCAGCGTGGGTCGACCCACCGGGGAGCTGTTTTTT. Translating gives CASSVGRPTGELFF. Complete variable domain (other parts from reference TRBV7-2 and TRBJ2-2): GAGVSQSPSNKVTEKGKDVELRCDPISGHTALYWYRQSLGQGLEFLIYFQGNSAPDKSGLPSDRFSAERTGGSVSTLTIQRTQQEDSAVYLCASSVGRPTGELFFGEGSRLTVL.

V is TRBV12-3 or TRBV12-4 and J is TRBJ2-5; D is ambiguous. V lost 1 base to trimming and J lost 2 bases, with 5 bases between them. This CDR3 is built from 13 residues. The CDR3 DNA reads TGTGCCAGCAGTTTAGGAGAGCAAGAGACCCAGTACTTC. It encodes CASSLGEQETQYF.

This sequence joins TRBV2 and TRBJ2-1; possible D gene TRBD1, 5 bases. This CDR3 has 14 amino acids. Between the trimmed V and J ends, which lost 9 bases and 0 bases, there was a span of 12 bases. In germline, CDR1 is SNHLY, CDR2 FYNNEI. The CDR3: CASSTGYSYNEQFF. The CDR3 DNA sequence: TGTGCCAGTAGTACAGGCTACTCCTACAATGAGCAGTTCTTC.

The rearrangement links TRBV15 to TRBJ2-7; the D gene is possibly TRBD1 (5 bases). The V end lost 0 bases, the J end lost 6 bases, and 18 bases lay between the germline ends. CDR1 is LNHNV and CDR2 is YYDKDF in the germline V gene (reference sequence). The CDR3 consists of 16 residues. DNA for the CDR3: TGTGCCACCAGCAGAGATGGGGCAGGCCCCTTTGGCGAGCAGTACTTC. Its translation is CATSRDGAGPFGEQYF.

V gene TRBV27 combines with J gene TRBJ1-6; the D gene is possibly TRBD1 (6 bases). The CDR3 consists of 13 residues. Germline assignment: CDR1 MNHEY and CDR2 SMNVEV (reference sequence). Trimming removed 5 bases at V and 8 bases at J, with 10 bases between. The CDR3 here is CASSNRDYSPLHF. CDR3 sequence (DNA): TGTGCCAGCAGTAACAGGGACTATTCACCCCTCCACTTT.

The CDR3 here is CASRRTGDSQPQHF. The CDR3, as DNA: TGCGCCAGCAGGCGGACCGGGGACAGTCAGCCCCAGCATTTT. V and J are TRBV5-1 and TRBJ1-5; 7 bases align to TRBD1. The germline gives CDR1 SGHRS, CDR2 YFSETQ. This CDR3 contains 14 residues. Trimming cost V 5 bases and J 6 bases; bases outside gene matches: 8.

The rearrangement uses TRBV28 and TRBJ1-2; 8 nucleotides match TRBD1. CDR3 length: 15 residues. CDR1 is MDHEN, CDR2 SYDVKM, per germline. Germline trimming cut 6 bases from V and 8 bases from J; bases unmatched to any gene: 14. CDR3 region: CASSLTGEQLRGYTF. The CDR3 nucleotides are TGTGCCAGCAGCTTGACAGGGGAACAATTGAGGGGCTACACCTTC.

This rearrangement joins TRBV6-2 or TRBV6-3 to TRBJ1-5, with a possible D match to TRBD1 (6 bases). Between the trimmed V and J ends, which lost 2 bases and 7 bases, there was a span of 15 bases. CDR3 length: 15 residues. The germline CDR1 and CDR2 sequences are MNHEY and SVGEGT. The CDR3 spells CASSYAYRVDQPQHF. The DNA for the CDR3 is TGTGCCAGCAGTTACGCCTACAGGGTTGACCAGCCCCAGCATTTT.

J is TRBJ2-2 and V is TRBV28, with D possibly TRBD2 on 5 matching bases. The CDR3 is made up of 14 amino acids. V lost 11 bases and J lost 1, with 14 bases in between. The germline V gene has CDR1 MDHEN and CDR2 SYDVKM. Here the CDR3 DNA reads TGTGCCCATCGTCCCGGGGAGAACACCGGGGAGCTGTTTTTT. It yields the protein CAHRPGENTGELFF.

The genes are TRBV30 and TRBJ2-2; D might be TRBD1 or TRBD2, each matching 5 bases. Germline-derived CDR1 and CDR2 are GTSNPN and SVGIG (reference sequence). The CDR3 sequence is 16 residues long. V lost 8 bases and J lost 2, with 21 bases in between. The CDR3 bases are TGTGCCAGCACCCCGGGGCGTAGGGCAAACACCGGGGAGCTGTTTTTT. This codes for CASTPGRRANTGELFF.

The chain uses TRBV7-3 and TRBJ1-1; 7 positions match TRBD1. The CDR3 contains 16 residues. After removal of 5 bases from V and 4 bases from J, the junction contained 13 bases not matched to a gene. Germline CDR1 SGHTA, CDR2 FQGTGA. Here the CDR3 DNA reads TGTGCCAGCAGCCCGACACGGACAGGCGGGATCACTGAAGCTTTCTTT. Translated: CASSPTRTGGITEAFF.

V is TRBV7-2 and J is TRBJ2-7; 11 nucleotides agree with TRBD2. The junction had 7 bases not matched to a gene; V was cut back by 5 bases and J by 7 bases. This CDR3 region has 14 residues. Germline V gene data show CDR1 as SGHTA and CDR2 as FQGNSA. This CDR3 reads CASSLTSGDWEQYF. The CDR3 nucleotides read TGTGCCAGCAGCCTGACTAGCGGGGACTGGGAGCAGTACTTC. The full variable domain, rest sourced from reference TRBV7-2 and TRBJ2-7, is GAGVSQSPSNKVTEKGKDVELRCDPISGHTALYWYRQSLGQGLEFLIYFQGNSAPDKSGLPSDRFSAERTGGSVSTLTIQRTQQEDSAVYLCASSLTSGDWEQYFGPGTRLTVT.

The CDR3 nucleotides are TGTGCCAGCAGCCTACCACCGGGGAACACTGAAGCTTTCTTT. This sequence encodes CASSLPPGNTEAFF. The rearrangement joins TRBV13 to TRBJ1-1; D remains ambiguous. V was pared by 5 bases and J by 1 base, with 11 bases between. The CDR3 contains 14 residues. Germline assignment: CDR1 PRHDT and CDR2 FYEKMQ (reference sequence).

In nucleotides, the CDR3 is TGCGCCAGCCGAAGAGACAGGGAGGTTAACTATGGCTACACCTTC. Translating gives CASRRDREVNYGYTF. The chain has TRBV23-1 and TRBJ1-2; 7 bases are shared with TRBD1. TRBV23-1 is an ORF, with its function uncertain. The CDR3 is made up of 15 amino acids. With V trimmed by 8 bases and J by 1 base, 10 bases remained unmatched.

This clone was detected only a few times. J is TRBJ1-6 and V is TRBV12-3 or TRBV12-4, with a possible D match to TRBD1 (5 bases). Trimming stripped 6 bases from V and 8 bases from J, with 8 bases between. CDR3 size: 12 residues. CDR3 nucleotide sequence: TGTGCCAGCAGGGGGGAGTATTCACCCCTCCACTTT. Protein sequence: CASRGEYSPLHF.

This clone was seen once. V is TRBV18 and J is TRBJ1-5, with D unresolved. The germline V and J ends were trimmed by 5 bases and 3 bases, with 5 bases remaining between them. The CDR3 totals 12 residues. Germline loops: CDR1 KGHSH, CDR2 LQKENI. The CDR3 nucleotides read TGTGCCAGCTCAACAGACAATCAGCCCCAGCATTTT. This translates into CASSTDNQPQHF.

V is TRBV21-1 and J is TRBJ2-3; the tabulated D call, TRBD2, remains unverified against the DNA. TRBV21-1 is assigned pseudogene status. The CDR3 spans 13 residues. CDR3 nucleotides: TGTGCCAGCAGGGAGGCCTTCACAGATACGCAGTATTTT. Translating gives CASREAFTDTQYF.

The chain combines TRBV3-1 (or the pseudogene TRBV3-2) with TRBJ2-1; D call uncertain. CDR1 is LGHDT and CDR2 is YNNKEL in the germline V gene (reference sequence). Trimming stripped 4 bases from V and 5 bases from J, with 12 bases between. This CDR3 is 14 amino acids long. The CDR3 DNA reads as TGTGCCAGCAGCCCTTTAAGTTCCCACAATGAGCAGTTCTTC. Protein product: CASSPLSSHNEQFF.

This chain connects TRBV3-1 (or the pseudogene TRBV3-2) to TRBJ2-1; 9 bases line up with TRBD1. The length of the CDR3 is 15 residues. The germline V gene has CDR1 LGHDT and CDR2 YNNKEL (reference sequence). Losses at the gene ends were 6 bases for V and 8 bases for J; bases not matched to a gene: 11. CDR3 amino acids: CASSLGTGIMYEQFF. CDR3 DNA sequence: TGTGCCAGCAGTTTAGGGACAGGGATAATGTATGAGCAGTTCTTC.

The V call is TRBV20-1, the J call TRBJ2-2, with 10 bases that match TRBD2. The CDR3 length is 17 residues. Unmatched junction bases numbered 20, after V lost 3 bases and J lost 13 bases. Germline values: CDR1 DFQATT, CDR2 SNEGSKA (reference sequence). In DNA, the CDR3 is TGCAGTGCTAGTAAGCGGGAGGGCCTACTGAACACCGGAGGGCTGTTTTTT. Its translation: CSASKREGLLNTGGLFF.

This chain joins TRBV14 and TRBJ1-1; D unresolved. In germline, CDR1 is SGHDN, CDR2 FVKESK. This CDR3 spans 13 amino acids. V lost 3 bases and J 1 base, leaving 6 bases between the germline ends. CDR3 loop: CASSQVANTEAFF. DNA for the CDR3: TGTGCCAGCAGCCAGGTCGCGAACACTGAAGCTTTCTTT.

J is TRBJ2-1 and V is TRBV18; D uncertain. CDR1 KGHSH and CDR2 LQKENI come from the germline V gene. Trimming stripped 0 bases from V and 12 bases from J, with 12 bases between. The CDR3 contains 13 residues. CDR3 sequence (DNA): TGTGCCAGCTCACCACCGGTTGGTAACGGGCAGTTCTTC. It encodes CASSPPVGNGQFF.

This chain uses TRBV12-3 or TRBV12-4 with TRBJ2-1, with D uncertain. V shed 2 bases and J shed 3 bases, with 5 bases lying between them. This CDR3 comprises 13 residues. The CDR3 DNA follows: TGTGCCAGCAGTTTAAGACTCTACAATGAGCAGTTCTTC. Encoded protein: CASSLRLYNEQFF.

The chain is built from TRBV10-3 and TRBJ2-2; possibly TRBD1 for D (5 bases). The CDR3 runs 12 residues. Germline CDR1 reads ENHRY; CDR2 reads SYGVKD. V shed 3 bases and J shed 6 bases, with 5 bases lying between them. The CDR3: CAISEQAGELFF. The CDR3 nucleotides read TGTGCCATCAGTGAACAGGCCGGGGAGCTGTTTTTT.

The chain couples TRBV4-3 to TRBJ2-5, with TRBD2 matching over 7 bases. The trim removed 4 bases at V and 10 bases at J, leaving 15 bases unmatched. This CDR3 contains 15 residues. Germline CDR1 is LGHNA and CDR2 is YSLEER. CDR3 bases: TGCGCCAGCAGCCGCAGACTAGCCGGCCGAACGGTCCAGTACTTC. Amino acids: CASSRRLAGRTVQYF.

This clone was detected only once. This chain links TRBV7-7 with TRBJ2-5; 11 nucleotides agree with TRBD1. V gave up 5 bases and J gave up 4 bases; unmatched junction bases: 9. The CDR3 is 16 amino acids. The V gene's germline CDR1 is SSHAT and CDR2 FNYEAQ (reference sequence). The CDR3 DNA is TGTGCCAGCAGCCCCGGACAGGGGGCGGGTGTAGAGACCCAGTACTTC. Translated: CASSPGQGAGVETQYF.

This chain joins TRBV5-1 and TRBJ2-5; possibly TRBD1 for D (6 bases). The CDR3 is made up of 14 amino acids. Trimming stripped 1 base from V and 5 bases from J, with 12 bases between. Germline CDR1 SGHRS, CDR2 YFSETQ. In DNA, the CDR3 is TGCGCCAGCAGCTTGTCACAGGGCTCGGAGACCCAGTACTTC. The encoded protein is CASSLSQGSETQYF.

This clone was detected only a few times. The CDR3 nucleotides are TGTGCCAGCAGTGAAGAGGGGAGCTATGGCTACACCTTC. This translates into CASSEEGSYGYTF. The chain links TRBV2 to TRBJ1-2; possible D gene TRBD1, 5 bases. The germline V gene encodes CDR1 SNHLY and CDR2 FYNNEI. The CDR3 sequence is 13 residues long. V was clipped by 1 base and J by 4 bases, with 7 bases between them. Variable domain in full (rest from reference TRBV2 and TRBJ1-2): EPEVTQTPSHQVTQMGQEVILRCVPISNHLYFYWYRQILGQKVEFLVSFYNNEISEKSEIFDDQFSVERPDGSNFTLKIRSTKLEDSAMYFCASSEEGSYGYTFGSGTRLTVV.